This record concerns one T cell receptor (beta chain) sequence. Antigen specificity is unknown. The data were taken from a study of beta chain features in type 1 diabetes. General study points: There was a moderate but significant shortening of TCRB CDR3s in all four CD4+ subsets of Type 1 diabetes patients.

It was one heparinised blood draw, averaging about 110 mL, that each donor gave. The sequenced template was cDNA made from the entire isolated RNA. Clones were read by immunoSEQ multiplex PCR, and TCRdb kept only the in-frame ones, dropping some. The data contain hundreds of thousands of clones, around 15% of them singletons. The sample comprised naive CD4+ T cells from blood. The origin of this receptor is a man aged 18-30 years with type 1 diabetes.

Here the CDR3 reads CASSEVLIDGYTF. The CDR3 DNA reads TGTGCCAGCAGTGAAGTACTTATAGATGGCTACACCTTC. The rearrangement joins TRBV6-1 to TRBJ1-2; D is unclear. Germline V gene lookup returns CDR1 MNHNS and CDR2 SASEGT. Trimming removed 1 base from V and 6 bases from J, with 9 bases in between. The CDR3 loop spans 13 amino acids.